This T cell receptor beta chain derives from a study of CD8 T cells in Susac syndrome. RNA was extracted with the RNeasy kit, and a quantity of about 0.45 to 1 ug was reverse transcribed using random hexamers. The amplification used immunoSEQ multiplex PCR on TCR beta CDR3; it spanned 54 Vbeta and 13 Jbeta. One entry per CDR3 protein results from TCRdb running MiXCR on the immunoSEQ multiplex PCR reads. The sample has 200,000 or so distinct CDR3 sequences; around nine tenths are singletons. TEMRA cells underwent FACS enrichment and CD8+ and CD4+ T cells underwent negative isolation. This CDR3 has 18 residues. The ends were cut back, 7 bases at V and 3 bases at J, with 25 bases in the middle. CDR1 and CDR2 (germline): SGHAT, FQNNGV.

Sequencing was done on a sample of CD8+ T cells from PBMCs. J is TRBJ2-1 and V is TRBV11-2, with D maybe TRBD2 (5 bases). The TCR originated in a human donor with multiple sclerosis. CDR3 protein: CASNPPGGLAEHYNEQFF. The CDR3 DNA sequence: TGTGCCAGCAACCCGCCCGGTGGTCTAGCTGAGCACTACAATGAGCAGTTCTTC. Full variable domain (outside the CDR3, taken from reference TRBV11-2 and TRBJ2-1): EAGVAQSPRYKIIEKRQSVAFWCNPISGHATLYWYQQILGQGPKLLIQFQNNGVVDDSQLPKDRFSAERLKGVDSTLKIQPAKLEDSAVYLCASNPPGGLAEHYNEQFFGPGTRLTVL.